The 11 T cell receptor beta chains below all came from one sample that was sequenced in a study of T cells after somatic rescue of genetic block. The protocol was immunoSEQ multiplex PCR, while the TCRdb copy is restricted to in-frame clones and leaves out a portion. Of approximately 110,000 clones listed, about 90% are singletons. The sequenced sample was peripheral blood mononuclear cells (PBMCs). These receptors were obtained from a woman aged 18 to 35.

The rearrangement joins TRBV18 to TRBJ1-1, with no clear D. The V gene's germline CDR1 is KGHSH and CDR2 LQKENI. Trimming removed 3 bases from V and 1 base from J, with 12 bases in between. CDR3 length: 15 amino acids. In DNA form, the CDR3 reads TGTGCCAGCTCACCCATACAGAGCAAGAACACTGAAGCTTTCTTT. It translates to CASSPIQSKNTEAFF.

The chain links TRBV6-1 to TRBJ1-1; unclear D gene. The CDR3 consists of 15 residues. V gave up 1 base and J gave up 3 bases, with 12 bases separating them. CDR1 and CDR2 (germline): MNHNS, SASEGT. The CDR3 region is CASSEGTPGYTEAFF. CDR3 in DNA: TGTGCCAGCAGTGAAGGTACCCCCGGGTACACTGAAGCTTTCTTT.

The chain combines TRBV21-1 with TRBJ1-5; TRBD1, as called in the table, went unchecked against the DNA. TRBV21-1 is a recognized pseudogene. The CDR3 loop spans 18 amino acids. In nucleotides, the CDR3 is TGTGCCAGCAGCAAAAAAGCTGGGACAGGGGAAGGGGATCAGCCCCAGCATTTT. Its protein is CASSKKAGTGEGDQPQHF.

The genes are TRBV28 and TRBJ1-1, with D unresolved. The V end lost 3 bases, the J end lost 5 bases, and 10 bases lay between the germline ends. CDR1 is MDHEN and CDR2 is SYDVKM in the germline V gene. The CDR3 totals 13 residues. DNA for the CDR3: TGTGCCAGCAGTTTGGATCGGGGTACTGAAGCTTTCTTT. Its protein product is CASSLDRGTEAFF.

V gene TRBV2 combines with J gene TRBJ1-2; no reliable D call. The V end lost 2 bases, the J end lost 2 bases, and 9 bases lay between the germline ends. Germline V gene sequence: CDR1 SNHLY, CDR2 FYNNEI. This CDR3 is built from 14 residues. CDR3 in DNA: TGTGCCAGCAGTGAATTTTTGGAAAACTATGGCTACACCTTC. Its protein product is CASSEFLENYGYTF.

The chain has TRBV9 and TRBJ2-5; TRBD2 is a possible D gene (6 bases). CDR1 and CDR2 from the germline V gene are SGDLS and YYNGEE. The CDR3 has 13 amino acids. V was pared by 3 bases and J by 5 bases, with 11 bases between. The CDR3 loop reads CASSGSGRETQYF. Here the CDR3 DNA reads TGTGCCAGCAGCGGGAGCGGGCGGGAGACCCAGTACTTC. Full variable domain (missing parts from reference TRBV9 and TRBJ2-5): DSGVTQTPKHLITATGQRVTLRCSPRSGDLSVYWYQQSLDQGLQFLIQYYNGEERAKGNILERFSAQQFPDLHSELNLSSLELGDSALYFCASSGSGRETQYFGPGTRLLVL.

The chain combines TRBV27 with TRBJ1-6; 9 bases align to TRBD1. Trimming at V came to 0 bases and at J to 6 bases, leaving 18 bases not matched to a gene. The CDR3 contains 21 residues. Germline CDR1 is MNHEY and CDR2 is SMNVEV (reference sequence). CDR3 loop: CASSLSTGTGNIRVPNSPLHF. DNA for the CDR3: TGTGCCAGCAGTTTATCTACCGGGACAGGGAATATTCGGGTCCCTAATTCACCCCTCCACTTT.

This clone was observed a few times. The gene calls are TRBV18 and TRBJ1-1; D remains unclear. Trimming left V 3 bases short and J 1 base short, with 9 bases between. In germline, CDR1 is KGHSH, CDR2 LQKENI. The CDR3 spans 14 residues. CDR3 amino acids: CASSPLEANTEAFF. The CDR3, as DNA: TGTGCCAGCTCACCGTTGGAGGCGAACACTGAAGCTTTCTTT.

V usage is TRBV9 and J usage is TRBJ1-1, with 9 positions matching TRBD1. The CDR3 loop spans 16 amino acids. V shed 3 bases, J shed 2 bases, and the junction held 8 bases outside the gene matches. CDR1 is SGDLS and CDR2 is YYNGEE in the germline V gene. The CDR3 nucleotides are TGTGCCAGCAGCGGACACAGGGGGCAAATAAACACTGAAGCTTTCTTT. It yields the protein CASSGHRGQINTEAFF.

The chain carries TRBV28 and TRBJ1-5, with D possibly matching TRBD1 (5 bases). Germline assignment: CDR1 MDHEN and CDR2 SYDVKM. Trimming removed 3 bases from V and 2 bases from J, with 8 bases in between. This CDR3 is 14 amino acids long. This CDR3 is CASSFGGRNQPQHF. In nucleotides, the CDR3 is TGTGCCAGCAGTTTTGGGGGACGCAATCAGCCCCAGCATTTT.

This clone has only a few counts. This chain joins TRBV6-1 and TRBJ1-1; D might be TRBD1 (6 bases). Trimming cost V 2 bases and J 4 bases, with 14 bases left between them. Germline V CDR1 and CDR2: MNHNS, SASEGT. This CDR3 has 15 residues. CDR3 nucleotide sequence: TGTGCCAGCAGTGAACGTGAGGGGGAGAGCACTGAAGCTTTCTTT. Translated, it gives CASSEREGESTEAFF.